Each of the 25 T cell receptor beta chains below was sequenced from the same sample in a study of blood T cell repertoires in COVID-19. Produced via immunoSEQ multiplex PCR; TCRdb's table is partial and in-frame only. Seen here are over 140,000 clones, 70% to 80% observed once, and the top ten hold about 9.4%. Sequencing was done on a sample of peripheral blood. Every receptor here comes from a woman in her fifties or sixties with active or convalescent COVID-19.

The V gene is TRBV12-3 or TRBV12-4, the J gene TRBJ2-5; D gene ambiguous. The CDR3 totals 12 residues. V gave up 6 bases and J gave up 5 bases, with 10 bases separating them. The chain's CDR3 is CASSFHRETQYF. The CDR3 DNA reads TGTGCCAGCAGCTTCCACCGGGAGACCCAGTACTTC.

V is TRBV18 and J is TRBJ1-3, with 7 bases that match TRBD1. This CDR3 comprises 17 residues. Unmatched junction bases numbered 7, after V lost 2 bases and J lost 0 bases. Germline V CDR1 and CDR2: KGHSH, LQKENI. CDR3 in DNA: TGTGCCAGCTCACCATCGGGACAGCGGAGCTCTGGAAACACCATATATTTT. It codes for CASSPSGQRSSGNTIYF.

The chain recombines TRBV6-1 with TRBJ2-5, with D possibly TRBD1 on 6 matching bases. Germline values: CDR1 MNHNS, CDR2 SASEGT. Trimming removed 0 bases at V and 7 bases at J, with 21 bases between. This CDR3 comprises 17 residues. Here the CDR3 DNA reads TGTGCCAGCAGTGAAGCGGGTTGGGACACGGGGTATGGGACCCAGTACTTC. This gives the protein CASSEAGWDTGYGTQYF.

Details on this clone: This sample also contains other DNA sequences that code for the same CDR3. The chain couples TRBV5-6 to TRBJ1-3, with D tentatively TRBD1 (5 bases). Germline V gene sequence: CDR1 SGHDT, CDR2 YYEEEE. The CDR3 runs to 15 residues. Trimming shortened V by 4 bases and J by 2 bases, and 13 bases separated the two germline ends. CDR3 residues: CASSPTGGTGNTIYF. CDR3 nucleotide sequence: TGTGCCAGCAGCCCTACGGGGGGAACTGGAAACACCATATATTTT.

The rearrangement uses TRBV5-1 and TRBJ2-1; 7 bases map to TRBD2. V shed 0 bases and J 4 bases; nucleotides not matched to a gene: 4. Germline V gene sequence: CDR1 SGHRS, CDR2 YFSETQ. The CDR3 is made up of 15 amino acids. CDR3 bases: TGCGCCAGCAGCTTGGTAGTGGGAGGGTACAATGAGCAGTTCTTC. Encoded protein: CASSLVVGGYNEQFF.

V is TRBV7-2 and J is TRBJ1-1; TRBD1 matches at 11 bases. Germline lookup yields CDR1 SGHTA and CDR2 FQGNSA. V gave up 1 base and J gave up 4 bases; unmatched junction bases: 2. The CDR3 covers 15 residues. The CDR3, as DNA: TGTGCCAGCAGCTTAGGCGGACAGGGGGCCACTGAAGCTTTCTTT. Translated: CASSLGGQGATEAFF.

The chain employs TRBV18 and TRBJ2-1; D remains ambiguous. The CDR3 covers 15 residues. Trimming removed 3 bases at V and 6 bases at J, with 15 bases between. Germline loops: CDR1 KGHSH, CDR2 LQKENI. The CDR3 DNA reads as TGTGCCAGCTCACCCTCGAATGGAGCCGGCAATGAGCAGTTCTTC. It encodes CASSPSNGAGNEQFF.

The J gene is TRBJ1-5, the V gene TRBV2; D might be TRBD1 (5 bases). The CDR3 contains 16 residues. V was pared by 6 bases and J by 0 bases, with 15 bases between. The germline V gene encodes CDR1 SNHLY and CDR2 FYNNEI. The CDR3 loop reads CASRFMGGSSNQPQHF. Written as DNA, the CDR3 is TGTGCCAGCAGATTTATGGGGGGTTCTAGCAATCAGCCCCAGCATTTT.

In its sample, this clone was seen once. The chain has TRBV28 and TRBJ1-1; TRBD1 matches 7 bases. Germline loops: CDR1 MDHEN, CDR2 SYDVKM. CDR3 size: 14 residues. Trimming at V came to 6 bases and at J to 1 base, leaving 5 bases not matched to a gene. For the CDR3, the DNA is TGTGCCAGCAGCTCGACAGGGCCGAACACTGAAGCTTTCTTT. Translation gives CASSSTGPNTEAFF.

V usage is TRBV27 and J usage is TRBJ1-2; D remains ambiguous. V shed 2 bases and J shed 6 bases, with 10 bases lying between them. The CDR3 runs to 13 residues. Looked up from germline, CDR1 is MNHEY and CDR2 is SMNVEV (reference sequence). This CDR3 is CASSLGRLDGYTF. The CDR3 nucleotides read TGTGCCAGCAGTTTAGGCCGTTTGGATGGCTACACCTTC.

For the CDR3, the DNA is TGTGCCACCCGGACAGCATCCTACGAGCAGTACTTC. Amino acids: CATRTASYEQYF. J is TRBJ2-7 and V is TRBV11-2; D possibly corresponds to TRBD1 (6 bases). The CDR3 sequence is 12 residues long. V was cut by 10 bases and J by 1 base, with 11 bases left in between. From germline, CDR1 is SGHAT and CDR2 FQNNGV.

The chain carries TRBV7-6 and TRBJ2-4; TRBD2 agrees at 13 bases. The length of the CDR3 is 18 residues. V shed 5 bases and J 6 bases; nucleotides not matched to a gene: 13. The germline CDR1 and CDR2 sequences are SGHVS and FNYEAQ. The CDR3 DNA is TGTGCCAGCAGCGGACTAGCGGGAGATGGTACCGCTGCAAACATTCAGTACTTC. This sequence encodes CASSGLAGDGTAANIQYF.

The rearrangement links TRBV6-2 or TRBV6-3 to TRBJ2-7, with TRBD1 matching 7 bases. The CDR3 is 16 residues long. V lost 2 bases to trimming and J lost 1 base; unmatched junction nucleotides: 8. Germline lookup yields CDR1 MNHEY and CDR2 SVGEGT. CDR3 sequence reads: CASSYPSTGISYEQYF. Here the CDR3 DNA reads TGTGCCAGCAGTTACCCTTCGACAGGGATTTCCTACGAGCAGTACTTC.

The V gene is TRBV3-1 (or the pseudogene TRBV3-2), the J gene TRBJ2-3; TRBD2 might be the D (5 bases). The CDR3 length is 15 residues. Deletions cut 2 bases from V and 4 bases from J, with 13 bases between. The germline V gene has CDR1 LGHDT and CDR2 YNNKEL (reference sequence). DNA of the CDR3: TGTGCCAGCAGCCAACGGGGAAGTGGGCCAGATACGCAGTATTTT. Translated: CASSQRGSGPDTQYF.

In its sample, this clone was seen a few times. The DNA of the CDR3 is TGTGCCAGTCAACGGGACACTAGGGTCTATGAGCAGTTCTTC. This encodes CASQRDTRVYEQFF. The chain carries TRBV19 and TRBJ2-1; D may be TRBD1 (6 bases). The CDR3 covers 14 residues. Germline V gives CDR1 LNHDA, CDR2 SQIVND (reference sequence). The V end lost 8 bases, the J end lost 8 bases, and 19 bases lay between the germline ends.

The chain uses TRBV5-1 and TRBJ2-1, with 13 bases identical to TRBD2. CDR1 is SGHRS and CDR2 is YFSETQ in the germline V gene. The V and J ends lost 1 base and 0 bases, in that order; junction bases with no gene match: 16. The CDR3 runs to 22 residues. CDR3 region: CASSLPPPGLAGINLSYNEQFF. In nucleotides, the CDR3 is TGCGCCAGCAGCTTGCCACCCCCGGGACTAGCGGGGATAAACCTCTCCTACAATGAGCAGTTCTTC.

The chain has TRBV4-3 and TRBJ1-4, with D unresolved. CDR3 length: 16 amino acids. V dropped 2 bases and J dropped 2 bases, with 12 bases sitting between them. Germline loops: CDR1 LGHNA, CDR2 YSLEER. CDR3 in amino acids: CASSQNEGRTNEKLFF. Written as DNA, the CDR3 is TGCGCCAGCAGCCAAAACGAGGGCAGGACTAATGAAAAACTGTTTTTT.

This clone occurred once. J is TRBJ1-1 and V is TRBV24-1; TRBD1 is a possible D gene (5 bases). The CDR3 is made up of 15 amino acids. Germline CDR1 and CDR2: KGHDR and SFDVKD. With 4 bases removed from V and 5 bases from J, the gap between germline ends came to 16 bases. DNA of the CDR3: TGTGCCACCAGTGACCCTGGGGGGAGGGGTACTGAAGCTTTCTTT. The encoded protein is CATSDPGGRGTEAFF.

This clone came up a few times. CDR3 region: CASSYSGLQETQYF. CDR3 nucleotides: TGTGCCAGCAGTTATAGCGGGCTCCAAGAGACCCAGTACTTC. The chain links TRBV7-2 to TRBJ2-5; 7 nucleotides agree with TRBD2. V trimming: 6 bases; J trimming: 1 base; junction bases outside the gene matches: 5. The CDR3 runs to 14 residues. The V gene's germline CDR1 is SGHTA and CDR2 FQGNSA.

V usage is TRBV15 and J usage is TRBJ1-1, with 8 positions matching TRBD1. Germline CDR1 LNHNV, CDR2 YYDKDF (reference sequence). With V trimmed by 5 bases and J by 7 bases, 9 bases remained unmatched. CDR3 length equals 14 residues. DNA of the CDR3: TGTGCCACCAGCCCGGTCCCGGGACAGGTTGAAGCTTTCTTT. Its translation is CATSPVPGQVEAFF. Looking up the rest from reference TRBV15 and TRBJ1-1 gives the full variable domain: DAMVIQNPRYQVTQFGKPVTLSCSQTLNHNVMYWYQQKSSQAPKLLFHYYDKDFNNEADTPDNFQSRRPNTSFCFLDIRSPGLGDTAMYLCATSPVPGQVEAFFGQGTRLTVV.

Written as DNA, the CDR3 is TGTGCCAGCAGTTACCGAGCCGACAGGGTTTGGCCCTTCGGCGGTGGCTACACCTTC. Its translation is CASSYRADRVWPFGGGYTF. The rearrangement joins TRBV6-2 or TRBV6-3 to TRBJ1-2, with 7 bases that match TRBD1. CDR1 MNHEY and CDR2 SVGEGT come from the germline V gene. The CDR3 spans 19 residues. The V and J ends lost 2 bases and 7 bases, in that order; junction bases with no gene match: 22.

This clone was counted only a few times. The rearrangement joins TRBV6-1 to TRBJ2-7; 11 bases fit TRBD2. The CDR3 sequence is 17 residues long. Per germline, CDR1 MNHNS and CDR2 SASEGT. The junction had 7 bases not matched to a gene; V was cut back by 3 bases and J by 0 bases. CDR3 coding DNA: TGTGCCAGCAGTGAGAGTAGCGGGGGGGTCAGCTCCTACGAGCAGTACTTC. Its protein is CASSESSGGVSSYEQYF.

The CDR3, as DNA: TGTGCCAGCAGCTTAGAACTAGCGGGAGGCGGAAACGAGCAGTACTTC. As protein: CASSLELAGGGNEQYF. The rearrangement joins TRBV11-2 to TRBJ2-7; 12 positions agree with TRBD2. Germline loops: CDR1 SGHAT, CDR2 FQNNGV. V was pared by 0 bases and J by 5 bases, with 5 bases of the junction left unmatched. The CDR3 has 16 residues.

This clone was seen many times. CDR3 protein: CASSHPTGGGNTIYF. The CDR3 DNA reads TGTGCCAGCAGTCATCCGACAGGTGGTGGAAACACCATATATTTT. The V and J genes are TRBV25-1 and TRBJ1-3, with a possible D match to TRBD1 (6 bases). Trimming removed 5 bases from V and 3 bases from J, with 14 bases in between. Germline V gene lookup returns CDR1 MGHDK and CDR2 SYGVNS. The CDR3 consists of 15 residues.

The chain carries TRBV1 and TRBJ1-5; the table names TRBD1, a call not compared with the DNA. TRBV1 is described as a pseudogene. The CDR3 spans 16 residues. In nucleotides, the CDR3 is TGCACCAGCAGCCAGGGGACAGGGGGCGGCAATCAGCCCCAGCATTTT. Its translation is CTSSQGTGGGNQPQHF.